This is a list of T cell receptor beta chains from one sample in a study of T cells in narcolepsy. The repertoire was sequenced with immunoSEQ multiplex PCR; TCRdb's copy has only in-frame clones and lacks some. This sample has 20,000 to 30,000 clones, with more than 75% found just once. Material for sequencing was memory (CD45RA-) CD4+ T cells from blood. All receptors derive from a human donor in good health. Both conserved end residues are part of each CDR3. A D gene is named only where the DNA matches it firmly. Clone size appears in some rows only: once, few, many, or a class for an expanded clone.

D gene	clone size	V gene	J gene	CDR3 protein	CDR3 DNA
TRBD2	once	TRBV30	TRBJ2-5	CAWRERGHQETQYF	TGTGCCTGGAGGGAGCGGGGCCATCAAGAGACCCAGTACTTC
NA	few	TRBV5-1	TRBJ2-3	CASSLEGAIAGKIDTQYF	TGCGCCAGCAGCTTGGAGGGGGCCATAGCGGGAAAAATAGATACGCAGTATTTT
NA	NA	TRBV5-6	TRBJ2-7	CASSFRQVEREQYF	TGTGCCAGCAGCTTTCGGCAGGTTGAGCGCGAGCAGTACTTC
TRBD1	NA	TRBV5-6	TRBJ1-2	CASSPTGGRADGYTF	TGTGCCAGCAGCCCTACAGGGGGTCGAGCAGATGGCTACACCTTC
NA	NA	TRBV12-5	TRBJ2-3	CASGESTDTQYF	TGTGCTAGTGGAGAAAGCACAGATACGCAGTATTTT
NA	NA	TRBV30	TRBJ1-3	CAWSPLQGSPGNTIYF	TGTGCCTGGAGCCCACTACAGGGTTCACCTGGAAACACCATATATTTT
NA	NA	TRBV4-3	TRBJ2-7	CASSQLGQGKGEQYF	TGCGCCAGCAGCCAATTGGGGCAGGGTAAAGGAGAGCAGTACTTC
NA	NA	TRBV7-2	TRBJ1-5	CASTSGTVSNQPQHF	TGTGCCAGCACCTCAGGTACAGTTAGCAATCAGCCCCAGCATTTT
NA	NA	TRBV12-5	TRBJ2-2	CASGLDGELFF	TGTGCTAGTGGTTTGGACGGGGAGCTGTTTTTT
TRBD2	once	TRBV19	TRBJ2-7	CASSTWRGTSDSYEQYF	TGTGCCAGTAGTACCTGGCGGGGGACTAGCGACTCCTACGAGCAGTACTTC